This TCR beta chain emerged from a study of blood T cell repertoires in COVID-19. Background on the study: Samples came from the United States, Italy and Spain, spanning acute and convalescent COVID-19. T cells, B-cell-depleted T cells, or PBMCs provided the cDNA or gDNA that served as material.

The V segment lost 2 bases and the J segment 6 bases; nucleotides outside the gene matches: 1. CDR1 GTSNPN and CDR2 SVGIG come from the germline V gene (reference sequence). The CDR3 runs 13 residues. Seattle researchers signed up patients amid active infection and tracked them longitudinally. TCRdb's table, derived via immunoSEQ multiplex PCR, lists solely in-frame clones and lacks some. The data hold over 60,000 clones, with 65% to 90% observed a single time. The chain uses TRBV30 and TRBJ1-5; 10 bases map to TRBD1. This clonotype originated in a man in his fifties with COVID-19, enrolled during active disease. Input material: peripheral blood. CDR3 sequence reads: CAWSRQGAQPQHF. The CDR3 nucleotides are TGTGCCTGGAGTAGACAGGGGGCTCAGCCCCAGCATTTT.